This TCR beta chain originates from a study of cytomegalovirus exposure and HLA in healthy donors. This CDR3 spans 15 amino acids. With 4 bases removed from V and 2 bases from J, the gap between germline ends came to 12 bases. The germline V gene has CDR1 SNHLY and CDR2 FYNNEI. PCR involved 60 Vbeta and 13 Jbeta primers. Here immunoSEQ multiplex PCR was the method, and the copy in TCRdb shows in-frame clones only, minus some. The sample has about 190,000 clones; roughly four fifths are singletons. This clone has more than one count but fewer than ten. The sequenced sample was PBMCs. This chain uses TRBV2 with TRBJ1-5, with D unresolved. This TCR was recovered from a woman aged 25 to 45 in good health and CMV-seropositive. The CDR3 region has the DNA TGTGCCAGCAGTGGGGCGGGGATGGGCAATCAGCCCCAGCATTTT. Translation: CASSGAGMGNQPQHF.